These 19 T cell receptor beta chains were all obtained from the same sample, sequenced in a study of T cells after yellow fever vaccination. Each CDR3 protein gets one entry after TCRdb re-called the 5' RACE reads with MiXCR. The data contain some 300,000 distinct CDR3 sequences, roughly 7.5% of them singletons. The material sequenced was PBMCs, taken approximately 40 days after the first yellow fever vaccination. The receptors originated from a man aged 18 to 30 who received the YFV17D yellow fever vaccine.

In its sample, this clonotype was seen a few times. The chain couples TRBV10-2 to TRBJ1-2; D is unclear. The length of the CDR3 is 13 residues. Trimming took 4 bases from V and 8 from J, leaving 14 bases between them. The germline V gene has CDR1 WSHSY and CDR2 SAAADI. In nucleotides, the CDR3 is TGCGCCAGCAGTGTTCAGGTCGTCTACGGCTACACCTTC. Amino acid sequence: CASSVQVVYGYTF.

The CDR3 region has the DNA TGTGCCAGCAGCTCCAATACGGGATCCGAAGCTTTCTTT. The encoded protein is CASSSNTGSEAFF. This chain joins TRBV7-6 and TRBJ1-1; D not certain. Germline V gene sequence: CDR1 SGHVS, CDR2 FNYEAQ. The ends were cut back, 4 bases at V and 8 bases at J, with 14 bases in the middle. The CDR3 is 13 residues long.

Ten or more counts support this clonotype. The chain combines TRBV18 with TRBJ2-5; TRBD1 aligns across 8 bases. The CDR3 contains 14 residues. V lost 8 bases to trimming and J lost 4 bases; unmatched junction nucleotides: 9. Germline V gene lookup returns CDR1 KGHSH and CDR2 LQKENI. The CDR3 loop is CASSPTGGRETQYF. CDR3 coding DNA: TGTGCCAGCAGCCCCACAGGGGGTAGAGAGACCCAGTACTTC.

V gene TRBV20-1 combines with J gene TRBJ2-5, with 8 bases lining up with TRBD2. Germline V gives CDR1 DFQATT, CDR2 SNEGSKA (reference sequence). This CDR3 comprises 15 residues. The junction had 15 bases not matched to a gene; V was cut back by 6 bases and J by 6 bases. CDR3 nucleotide sequence: TGCAGTGCCCACGGTGGGACTAGTCCCGCAAAGACCCAGTACTTC. Its protein is CSAHGGTSPAKTQYF.

This clonotype was detected only a few times. CDR3 protein: CAGNRGGAQETQYF. Here the CDR3 DNA reads TGTGCCGGAAACAGGGGGGGGGCACAAGAGACCCAGTACTTC. The chain joins TRBV30 to TRBJ2-5; D may be TRBD1 (8 bases). The CDR3 totals 14 residues. Trimming removed 8 bases from V and 2 bases from J, with 18 bases in between. Germline CDR1 GTSNPN, CDR2 SVGIG (reference sequence).

This clonotype was seen more than once but under ten times. This chain links TRBV12-3 or TRBV12-4 with TRBJ2-1, with TRBD1 matching 8 bases. The V segment lost 5 bases and the J segment 5 bases; nucleotides outside the gene matches: 5. The CDR3 loop spans 14 amino acids. CDR3 sequence (DNA): TGTGCCAGCAGTCCAGGGGGCGCCGACAATGAGCAGTTCTTC. Amino acids: CASSPGGADNEQFF.

This clonotype has just a few counts. The rearrangement joins TRBV19 to TRBJ2-1, with 7 bases lining up with TRBD1. The CDR3 has 16 residues. V dropped 3 bases and J dropped 7; count of bases not matched to a gene: 12. Germline CDR1 LNHDA, CDR2 SQIVND (reference sequence). For the CDR3, the DNA is TGTGCCAGTAGTATCCGGGACAGTGCCTCTCGGAATGAGCAGTTCTTC. The encoded protein is CASSIRDSASRNEQFF.

CDR3 DNA: TGCGCCAGCAGCCCAAAGGACCAGAGCTCCTACAATGAGCAGTTCTTC. The encoded protein is CASSPKDQSSYNEQFF. V gene TRBV5-1 combines with J gene TRBJ2-1; D remains ambiguous. The CDR3 loop spans 16 amino acids. Trimming took off 4 bases at V and 0 bases at J, with 14 bases between the two ends. Per the germline V gene, CDR1 is SGHRS and CDR2 is YFSETQ.

A few counts support this clonotype. The chain combines TRBV7-2 with TRBJ1-4; 8 nucleotides agree with TRBD1. Germline V gene data show CDR1 as SGHTA and CDR2 as FQGNSA. The J segment lost 0 bases and the V segment lost 2 bases, leaving 5 bases of the junction unmatched. The CDR3 is made up of 17 amino acids. The CDR3 DNA follows: TGTGCCAGCAGCTTAATCGGGACAGGTGCAACTAATGAAAAACTGTTTTTT. Amino acids: CASSLIGTGATNEKLFF.

This clonotype was seen at least ten times. The chain links TRBV20-1 to TRBJ1-5, with 7 positions matching TRBD1. Germline trimming cut 6 bases from V and 0 bases from J; bases unmatched to any gene: 8. Germline V gene data show CDR1 as DFQATT and CDR2 as SNEGSKA (reference sequence). The CDR3 is made up of 15 amino acids. The CDR3 sequence is CSAVRDSNSNQPQHF. The CDR3 coding sequence is TGCAGTGCCGTCCGGGACAGCAATAGCAATCAGCCCCAGCATTTT.

For the CDR3, the DNA is TGTGCCAGCAGCTTACTAGGCAGAGGACAGCTCAACACTGAAGCTTTCTTT. As protein: CASSLLGRGQLNTEAFF. This chain uses TRBV7-8 with TRBJ1-1; D is perhaps TRBD1 (6 bases). The CDR3 extends over 17 amino acids. V lost 2 bases and J lost 2, with 18 bases in between. Germline CDR1 and CDR2: SGHVS and FQNEAQ. The variable domain in full, with the rest retrieved from reference TRBV7-8 and TRBJ1-1, is GAGVSQSPRYKVAKRGQDVALRCDPISGHVSLFWYQQALGQGPEFLTYFQNEAQLDKSGLPSDRFFAERPEGSVSTLKIQRTQQEDSAVYLCASSLLGRGQLNTEAFFGQGTRLTVV.

The CDR3 spells CASSLAGAPNDEAFF. CDR3 sequence (DNA): TGCGCCAGCAGCTTGGCCGGGGCTCCGAACGACGAAGCTTTCTTT. The chain is built from TRBV5-1 and TRBJ1-1; the D gene is possibly TRBD1 (5 bases). In germline, CDR1 is SGHRS, CDR2 YFSETQ. Trimming cost V 0 bases and J 8 bases, with 17 bases left between them. This CDR3 is built from 15 residues.

This clonotype was found many times. The rearrangement joins TRBV30 to TRBJ2-7; 7 bases line up with TRBD2. V shed 5 bases, J shed 10 bases, and the junction held 11 bases outside the gene matches. The length of the CDR3 is 12 residues. Germline CDR1 reads GTSNPN; CDR2 reads SVGIG (reference sequence). DNA for the CDR3: TGTGCCTGGGCGGGGGACCGAGACTCTCAGTACTTC. This translates into CAWAGDRDSQYF.

The chain links TRBV18 to TRBJ1-6; possible D gene TRBD1, 6 bases. V was pared by 8 bases and J by 7 bases, with 9 bases between. CDR1 is KGHSH and CDR2 is LQKENI in the germline V gene. The CDR3 spans 12 residues. For the CDR3, the DNA is TGTGCCAGCCGCCAGGGGAATTCACCCCTCCACTTT. It specifies CASRQGNSPLHF.

This clonotype was found a few times. V is TRBV3-1 and J is TRBJ1-6; TRBD1 is a possible D gene (5 bases). Looked up from germline, CDR1 is LGHDT and CDR2 is YNNKEL (reference sequence). V gave up 8 bases and J gave up 6 bases, with 11 bases separating them. This CDR3 is 13 amino acids long. The CDR3 is CASRWGVNSPLHF. The CDR3 region has the DNA TGTGCCAGCCGATGGGGGGTTAATTCACCCCTCCACTTT.

This clonotype was observed a few times. The rearrangement joins TRBV4-3 to TRBJ1-1; no reliable D call. The germline CDR1 and CDR2 sequences are LGHNA and YSLEER. CDR3 size: 14 residues. V was clipped by 3 bases and J by 8 bases, with 16 bases between them. In DNA, the CDR3 is TGCGCCAGCAGCCAGATGGCGGGTGAGTGGGAAGCTTTCTTT. It encodes CASSQMAGEWEAFF.

The V gene is TRBV7-9, the J gene TRBJ2-1; 7 nucleotides align to TRBD1. V was pared by 7 bases and J by 4 bases, with 10 bases of the junction left unmatched. The germline gives CDR1 SEHNR, CDR2 FQNEAQ (reference sequence). The CDR3 spans 15 residues. In DNA form, the CDR3 reads TGTGCCAGCACCGACACTCCGGGACAGTACAATGAGCAGTTCTTC. This sequence encodes CASTDTPGQYNEQFF.

The chain is built from TRBV12-3 or TRBV12-4 and TRBJ2-1; D ambiguous. V was shortened by 0 bases and J by 8 bases, with 5 bases between the two germline ends. This CDR3 is built from 12 residues. CDR3 amino acids: CASSLALYEQFF. The DNA of the CDR3 is TGTGCCAGCAGTTTAGCCCTATATGAGCAGTTCTTC.

The CDR3 here is CASSFGTSGNQETQYF. The CDR3 DNA follows: TGCGCCAGCAGCTTTGGGACTAGCGGGAACCAAGAGACCCAGTACTTC. This chain uses TRBV5-1 with TRBJ2-5, with 13 bases matching TRBD2. Germline-derived CDR1 and CDR2 are SGHRS and YFSETQ. After removal of 2 bases from V and 0 bases from J, the junction contained 1 base not matched to a gene. The length of the CDR3 is 16 residues.